One and the same sample provided the 27 T cell receptor beta chains below, sequenced in a study of blood T cell repertoires in COVID-19. Sequenced by immunoSEQ multiplex PCR; TCRdb stores in-frame clones only, minus some. The sample consists of about 220,000 clones, 65% to 85% of them appearing once. The sequencing sample was made of peripheral blood. These receptors came from a woman aged 55-69 years with acute or convalescent COVID-19.

The chain carries TRBV9 and TRBJ2-5; 9 positions agree with TRBD2. V lost 3 bases, J lost 4 bases, and 13 bases stayed unmatched. Germline CDR1 reads SGDLS; CDR2 reads YYNGEE. The CDR3 length is 17 residues. The CDR3 loop is CASSAGLAPASGETQYF. The CDR3 coding sequence is TGTGCCAGCAGCGCGGGACTAGCCCCAGCTTCAGGAGAGACCCAGTACTTC. Complete variable domain (other parts from reference TRBV9 and TRBJ2-5): DSGVTQTPKHLITATGQRVTLRCSPRSGDLSVYWYQQSLDQGLQFLIQYYNGEERAKGNILERFSAQQFPDLHSELNLSSLELGDSALYFCASSAGLAPASGETQYFGPGTRLLVL.

The genes are TRBV19 and TRBJ1-1; D remains unclear. Trimming removed 5 bases from V and 4 bases from J, with 14 bases in between. This CDR3 is 14 amino acids long. Germline V CDR1 and CDR2: LNHDA, SQIVND (reference sequence). CDR3 DNA sequence: TGTGCCAGTAGTCCTCAGCTAAGCGGCACTGAAGCTTTCTTT. This codes for CASSPQLSGTEAFF.

The chain combines TRBV6-9 with TRBJ1-2, with D tentatively TRBD1 (5 bases). The CDR3 is made up of 13 amino acids. The germline V gene encodes CDR1 MNHGY and CDR2 SVAAGI. V lost 6 bases and J lost 2, with 10 bases in between. The CDR3, as DNA: TGTGCCAGCAGGGGGCTTCTGAACTATGGCTACACCTTC. It encodes CASRGLLNYGYTF.

The chain employs TRBV6-5 and TRBJ1-6, with TRBD1 as a possible D gene (6 bases). Trimming cost V 5 bases and J 8 bases, with 13 bases left between them. The germline V gene has CDR1 MNHEY and CDR2 SVGAGI. The CDR3 covers 14 residues. The CDR3 coding sequence is TGTGCCAGCAGTCAACAGGGAGACCATTCACCCCTCCACTTT. This translates into CASSQQGDHSPLHF.

The chain links TRBV5-4 to TRBJ2-1; D call uncertain. CDR3 length: 14 amino acids. In germline, CDR1 is SGHNT, CDR2 YYREEE (reference sequence). V lost 0 bases to trimming and J lost 5 bases, with 9 bases between them. CDR3 sequence reads: CASSLVARDNEQFF. CDR3 bases: TGTGCCAGCAGCTTGGTCGCCCGGGACAATGAGCAGTTCTTC.

The chain employs TRBV11-3 and TRBJ2-1; 11 bases are a match to TRBD1. V was pared by 5 bases and J by 5 bases, with 11 bases of the junction left unmatched. From germline, CDR1 is SGHNT and CDR2 YENEEA. The CDR3 has 17 amino acids. For the CDR3, the DNA is TGTGCCAGCAGCGCAGGAGCCGGGACAGGGGGTGACAATGAGCAGTTCTTC. Translating it yields CASSAGAGTGGDNEQFF.

V and J are TRBV15 and TRBJ2-3, with D hard to call. Germline CDR1 LNHNV, CDR2 YYDKDF (reference sequence). V lost 6 bases, J lost 0 bases, and 10 bases lay in between. The CDR3 contains 14 residues. The chain's CDR3 is CATSPTSSTDTQYF. The CDR3 bases are TGTGCCACCAGTCCAACTTCTAGCACAGATACGCAGTATTTT.

The chain uses TRBV5-1 and TRBJ2-7, with TRBD1 matching over 9 bases. There are 15 residues in the CDR3. J gave up 3 bases and V 1 base, and 5 bases lay outside the gene matches. Per the germline V gene, CDR1 is SGHRS and CDR2 is YFSETQ. DNA for the CDR3: TGCGCCAGCAGCTTGCAACCGGGACAGGGCTACGAGCAGTACTTC. Translation gives CASSLQPGQGYEQYF.

This clone was found a few times. The chain links TRBV5-5 to TRBJ2-1; 11 bases match TRBD1. V lost 4 bases to trimming and J lost 3 bases; unmatched junction nucleotides: 6. The CDR3 spans 16 residues. CDR1 SGHKS and CDR2 YYEKEE come from the germline V gene (reference sequence). CDR3 protein: CASSHLGTGGYNEQFF. The DNA for the CDR3 is TGTGCCAGCAGCCATCTCGGGACAGGGGGCTACAATGAGCAGTTCTTC.

The rearrangement links TRBV29-1 to TRBJ2-5, with TRBD2 identical over 8 bases. This CDR3 is built from 16 residues. Germline-derived CDR1 and CDR2 are SQVTM and ANQGSEA. The ends lost 4 bases at V and 2 bases at J; junction bases unmatched: 12. The CDR3 reads CSVVMGSGTAQETQYF. CDR3 DNA: TGCAGCGTTGTGATGGGTAGCGGGACCGCACAAGAGACCCAGTACTTC. The whole variable domain, remainder taken from reference TRBV29-1 and TRBJ2-5, is SAVISQKPSRDICQRGTSLTIQCQVDSQVTMMFWYRQQPGQSLTLIATANQGSEATYESGFVIDKFPISRPNLTFSTLTVSNMSPEDSSIYLCSVVMGSGTAQETQYFGPGTRLLVL.

In DNA, the CDR3 is TGTGCCAGCAGCTTACCCGGAGAGACCCAGTACTTC. Translating it yields CASSLPGETQYF. The rearrangement joins TRBV7-3 to TRBJ2-5; D is undetermined. The germline CDR1 and CDR2 sequences are SGHTA and FQGTGA. The CDR3 runs 12 residues. Trimming stripped 2 bases from V and 4 bases from J, with 5 bases between.

The chain recombines TRBV14 with TRBJ1-6, with 8 bases that match TRBD1. Germline V CDR1 and CDR2: SGHDN, FVKESK. This CDR3 comprises 15 residues. V trimming: 6 bases; J trimming: 9 bases; junction bases outside the gene matches: 10. The CDR3 DNA follows: TGTGCCAGCAGACTTTCGGGGACAGGTTCTTCACCCCTCCACTTT. Protein: CASRLSGTGSSPLHF.

V gene TRBV6-5 combines with J gene TRBJ1-6; D unclear. The V gene's germline CDR1 is MNHEY and CDR2 SVGAGI. The V end was cut by 7 bases, the J end by 8 bases, with 12 bases between. The CDR3 loop spans 13 amino acids. CDR3 nucleotide sequence: TGTGCCAGCACTAAAAGCGGGGATTCACCCCTCCACTTT. This encodes CASTKSGDSPLHF.

V and J are TRBV7-3 and TRBJ1-6; 7 bases are shared with TRBD1. Germline lookup yields CDR1 SGHTA and CDR2 FQGTGA. CDR3 length: 14 residues. V lost 2 bases and J lost 8; bases outside the gene matches: 3. In DNA form, the CDR3 reads TGTGCCAGCAGCTTAGCAGGGGGTTATTCACCCCTCCACTTT. Amino acid sequence: CASSLAGGYSPLHF.

The chain combines TRBV5-6 with TRBJ1-3; D is perhaps TRBD1 (5 bases). V was cut by 4 bases and J by 3 bases, with 11 bases left in between. Looked up from germline, CDR1 is SGHDT and CDR2 is YYEEEE. The CDR3 length is 14 residues. The CDR3 here is CASSPDSIGNTIYF. CDR3 in DNA: TGTGCCAGCAGCCCCGACAGCATTGGAAACACCATATATTTT.

The chain has TRBV6-5 and TRBJ1-1; D remains unclear. This CDR3 is 14 amino acids long. The V and J ends lost 6 bases and 2 bases respectively, with 13 bases between them. In germline, CDR1 is MNHEY, CDR2 SVGAGI. CDR3 DNA sequence: TGTGCCAGCAGGAAGCTAGGACTAAACACTGAAGCTTTCTTT. Translating it yields CASRKLGLNTEAFF.

This chain uses TRBV7-8 with TRBJ2-7; a possible D gene is TRBD1 (6 bases). Germline assignment: CDR1 SGHVS and CDR2 FQNEAQ. The germline V and J ends were trimmed by 6 bases and 6 bases, with 12 bases remaining between them. CDR3 length: 12 residues. The CDR3 protein is CASSPQGSEQYF. CDR3 in DNA: TGTGCCAGCAGTCCTCAGGGGTCCGAGCAGTACTTC. The complete variable domain, with remaining parts taken from reference TRBV7-8 and TRBJ2-7, reads GAGVSQSPRYKVAKRGQDVALRCDPISGHVSLFWYQQALGQGPEFLTYFQNEAQLDKSGLPSDRFFAERPEGSVSTLKIQRTQQEDSAVYLCASSPQGSEQYFGPGTRLTVT.

The rearrangement joins TRBV20-1 to TRBJ2-3; 7 nucleotides match TRBD2. Per the germline V gene, CDR1 is DFQATT and CDR2 is SNEGSKA (reference sequence). The CDR3 loop spans 15 amino acids. V lost 3 bases and J lost 1; bases outside the gene matches: 7. The CDR3 region has the DNA TGCAGTGCTAGTTCCCTAGCGGACGGCACAGATACGCAGTATTTT. Its protein is CSASSLADGTDTQYF.

The genes are TRBV7-2 and TRBJ1-2; no firm D call. The CDR3 loop spans 13 amino acids. Germline V gene sequence: CDR1 SGHTA, CDR2 FQGNSA. V lost 5 bases and J lost 2, with 9 bases in between. The CDR3 spells CASSPDKNYGYTF. The CDR3 DNA reads TGTGCCAGCAGCCCAGACAAGAACTATGGCTACACCTTC.

This clone appeared a few times. The rearrangement links TRBV19 to TRBJ1-5; no firm D call. The germline V and J ends were trimmed by 9 bases and 0 bases, with 9 bases remaining between them. Germline V gene lookup returns CDR1 LNHDA and CDR2 SQIVND (reference sequence). The CDR3 contains 13 residues. As DNA, the CDR3 is TGTGCCAGCTCCGCGGATAGCAATCAGCCCCAGCATTTT. Its translation is CASSADSNQPQHF.

The chain has TRBV3-1 (or the pseudogene TRBV3-2) and TRBJ1-1; D not resolved. V shed 3 bases and J shed 4 bases, with 15 bases lying between them. CDR1 LGHDT and CDR2 YNNKEL come from the germline V gene (reference sequence). The CDR3 is 15 amino acids. The CDR3 sequence: CASSHQAWSGTEAFF. CDR3 nucleotide sequence: TGTGCCAGCAGCCACCAAGCCTGGAGTGGCACTGAAGCTTTCTTT.

This chain uses TRBV3-1 (or the pseudogene TRBV3-2) with TRBJ1-3; no clear D gene. V gave up 1 base and J gave up 1 base, with 8 bases separating them. From germline, CDR1 is LGHDT and CDR2 YNNKEL (reference sequence). This CDR3 has 15 amino acids. The CDR3 here is CASSQGPGSGNTIYF. The CDR3 coding sequence is TGTGCCAGCAGCCAAGGCCCAGGTTCTGGAAACACCATATATTTT.

The chain recombines TRBV3-1 (or the pseudogene TRBV3-2) with TRBJ2-3, with 8 bases lining up with TRBD2. J was trimmed by 8 bases and V by 0 bases; bases with no gene match: 10. CDR3 length: 16 residues. In germline, CDR1 is LGHDT, CDR2 YNNKEL (reference sequence). CDR3 loop: CASSQDIGGGQSTQYF. The DNA for the CDR3 is TGTGCCAGCAGCCAAGATATCGGGGGGGGCCAGAGTACGCAGTATTTT.

The chain uses TRBV25-1 and TRBJ2-7; no clear D gene. Trimming stripped 6 bases from V and 2 bases from J, with 11 bases between. There are 13 residues in the CDR3. Germline CDR1 is MGHDK and CDR2 is SYGVNS. This chain's CDR3 is CASRASGAYEQYF. CDR3 DNA: TGTGCCAGCAGAGCGAGTGGAGCCTACGAGCAGTACTTC.

The rearrangement joins TRBV28 to TRBJ1-2, with D maybe TRBD1 (5 bases). Germline loops: CDR1 MDHEN, CDR2 SYDVKM. The CDR3 is 16 residues long. V lost 9 bases, J lost 1 base, and 21 bases lay in between. The CDR3 loop is CASLAGLGIDNYGYTF. CDR3 sequence (DNA): TGTGCCAGTTTAGCAGGGCTTGGTATAGATAACTATGGCTACACCTTC.

This chain links TRBV7-8 with TRBJ1-4; a possible D gene is TRBD1 (6 bases). The CDR3 consists of 14 residues. Per germline, CDR1 SGHVS and CDR2 FQNEAQ. The ends were cut back, 4 bases at V and 6 bases at J, with 12 bases in the middle. The CDR3 region has the DNA TGTGCCAGCAGCTACAGGGAAGGAGATGAAAAACTGTTTTTT. Translating gives CASSYREGDEKLFF.

The chain links TRBV5-1 to TRBJ1-3, with D tentatively TRBD1 (5 bases). This CDR3 comprises 16 residues. In germline, CDR1 is SGHRS, CDR2 YFSETQ. V lost 0 bases, J lost 0 bases, and 10 bases lay in between. CDR3 in DNA: TGCGCCAGCAGCTTGGTGGCACAGGACTCTGGAAACACCATATATTTT. Amino acid sequence: CASSLVAQDSGNTIYF.